This T cell receptor (beta chain) was retrieved from a study of metastatic and nonmetastatic thyroid tumors. Study context: The comparison covered peripheral blood and tumor or nodule tissue in malignant and benign thyroid patients. Study-level points and caveats: In blood and tumor, TCR beta diversity was reportedly significantly higher in malignant thyroid tumors than in benign nodules.

V trimming: 4 bases; J trimming: 0 bases; junction bases outside the gene matches: 4. This CDR3 comprises 15 residues. Germline V lookup: CDR1 SGHRS, CDR2 YFSETQ. Via MiXCR, TCRdb re-called the PCR reads. The table records about 31,000 clones, approximately 19% of them present only once. Comment on this clone: Its antigen is unidentified.

All patients were untreated before thyroid surgery. The source material was blood. The origin of this receptor is a female donor with papillary thyroid cancer or a benign thyroid nodule (not recorded which). Some clones in this sample may be carry-over from other donors' samples. This chain links TRBV5-1 with TRBJ2-7, with 10 positions matching TRBD1. Written as DNA, the CDR3 is TGCGCCAGCAGCAGTAGACAGGGGGCCTCCTACGAGCAGTACTTC. Encoded protein: CASSSRQGASYEQYF.